This T cell receptor beta chain was identified during a study of T cell responses to AZD1222 COVID-19 vaccine. Study findings and constraints: Two AZD1222 administrations were followed by greater Spike-specific TCR breadth and depth. Baseline serology detected seropositivity in only a handful of AZD1222 recipients. Most donors were white British, females outnumbered males, and clonal diversity was possibly underestimated. Dominant CD4 TCR responses targeted spike regions 160-218 and 743-854.

The length of the CDR3 is 14 residues. Germline V gene lookup returns CDR1 MNHEY and CDR2 SVGEGT. The ends were cut back, 2 bases at V and 2 bases at J, with 10 bases in the middle. About this clone: What it binds is not known.

Using immunoSEQ multiplex PCR, the repertoire was profiled, and TCRdb retains in-frame clones only, with some absent. Here the sample spans about 73,000 clones, 89% being singletons. Source: peripheral blood, taken 28 days after the second AZD1222 dose. The sequence was collected from an adult who received the AZD1222 COVID-19 vaccine. The gene calls are TRBV6-2 or TRBV6-3 and TRBJ2-7; D may correspond to TRBD1 or TRBD2 (5 bases each). The CDR3, as DNA: TGTGCCAGCAGTTACGCTGGGACCACCTACGAGCAGTACTTC. It specifies CASSYAGTTYEQYF.